This T cell receptor (beta chain) emerged from a study of T cells in Graves' hyperthyroidism and ophthalmopathy. Overall study results and limits: Most thyroid clonotypes expanded above 0.001 appeared in blood too.

Germline V CDR1 and CDR2: SNHLY, FYNNEI. The CDR3 has 15 amino acids. Germline trimming cut 4 bases from V and 0 bases from J; bases unmatched to any gene: 5. Template material for amplifying TCR beta CDR3 regions consisted of RNA transcripts. HTBI primers were the set used in a first-round RT-PCR of the TCR CDR3. Via MiXCR, TCRdb re-called the multiplex PCR reads, giving one row per CDR3 protein. Here the sample spans approximately 690,000 distinct CDR3 sequences, less than 25% being singletons. This clonotype was seen many times. Its antigen remains unidentified. The diagnoses drew upon clinical symptoms, serum thyroxine and TRAb, thyroid ultrasound and orbital computed tomography.

This chain connects TRBV2 to TRBJ2-7; TRBD1 aligns across 8 bases. The TCR originated in a man in his thirties or forties with Graves' ophthalmopathy. Sequencing was performed on blood. This chain's CDR3 is CASSGRDRLSYEQYF. In nucleotides, the CDR3 is TGTGCCAGCAGTGGCCGGGACAGGCTCTCCTACGAGCAGTACTTC.